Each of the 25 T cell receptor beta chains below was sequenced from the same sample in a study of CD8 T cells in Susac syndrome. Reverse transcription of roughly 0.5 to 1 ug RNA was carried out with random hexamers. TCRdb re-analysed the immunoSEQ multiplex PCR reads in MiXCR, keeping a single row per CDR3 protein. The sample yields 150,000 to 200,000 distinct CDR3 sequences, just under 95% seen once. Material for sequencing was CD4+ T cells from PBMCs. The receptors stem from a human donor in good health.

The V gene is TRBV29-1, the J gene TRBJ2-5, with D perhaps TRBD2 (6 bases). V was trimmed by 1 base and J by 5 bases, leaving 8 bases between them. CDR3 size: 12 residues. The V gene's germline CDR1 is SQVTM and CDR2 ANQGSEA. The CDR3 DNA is TGCAGCGTTGAAGGAAGCGGGGAGACCCAGTACTTC. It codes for CSVEGSGETQYF.

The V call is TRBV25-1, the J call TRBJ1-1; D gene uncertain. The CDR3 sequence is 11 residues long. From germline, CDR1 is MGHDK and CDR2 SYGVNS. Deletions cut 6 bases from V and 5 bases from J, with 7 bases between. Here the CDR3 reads CASRSETEAFF. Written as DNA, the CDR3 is TGTGCCAGCAGGTCGGAGACTGAAGCTTTCTTT.

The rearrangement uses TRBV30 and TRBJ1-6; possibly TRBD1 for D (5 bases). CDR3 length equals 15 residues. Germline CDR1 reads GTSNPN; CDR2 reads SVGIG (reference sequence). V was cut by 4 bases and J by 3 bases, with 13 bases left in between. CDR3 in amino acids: CAWTGTIRYNSPLHF. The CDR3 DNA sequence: TGTGCCTGGACAGGGACCATCCGCTATAATTCACCCCTCCACTTT.

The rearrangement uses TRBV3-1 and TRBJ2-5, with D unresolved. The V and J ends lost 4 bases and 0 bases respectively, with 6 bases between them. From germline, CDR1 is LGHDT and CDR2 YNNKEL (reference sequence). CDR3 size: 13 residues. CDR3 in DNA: TGTGCCAGCAGCCGGGGTGACCAAGAGACCCAGTACTTC. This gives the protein CASSRGDQETQYF.

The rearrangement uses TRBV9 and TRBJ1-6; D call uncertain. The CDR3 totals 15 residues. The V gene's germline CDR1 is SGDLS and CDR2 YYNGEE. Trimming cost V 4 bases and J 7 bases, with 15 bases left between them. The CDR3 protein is CASSLSNGLNSPLHF. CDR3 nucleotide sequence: TGTGCCAGCAGCCTCTCCAACGGACTCAATTCACCCCTCCACTTT.

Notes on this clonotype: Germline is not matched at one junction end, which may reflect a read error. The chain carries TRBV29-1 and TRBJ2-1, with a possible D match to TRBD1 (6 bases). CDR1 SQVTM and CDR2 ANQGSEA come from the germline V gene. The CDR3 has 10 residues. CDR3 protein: CSGRDNEQLF. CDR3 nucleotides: TGCAGCGGCAGGGACAATGAGCAGCTCTTC.

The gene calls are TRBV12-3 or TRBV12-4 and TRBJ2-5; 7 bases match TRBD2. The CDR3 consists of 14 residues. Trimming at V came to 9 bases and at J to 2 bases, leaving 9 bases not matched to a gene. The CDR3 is CASASSGPQETQYF. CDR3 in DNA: TGTGCCAGTGCCTCTAGCGGACCACAAGAGACCCAGTACTTC.

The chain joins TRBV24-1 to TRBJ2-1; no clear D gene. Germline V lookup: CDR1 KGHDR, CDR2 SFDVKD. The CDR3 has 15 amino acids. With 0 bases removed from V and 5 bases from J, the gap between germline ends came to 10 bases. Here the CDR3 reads CATSDLRTPDNEQFF. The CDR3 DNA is TGTGCCACCAGTGATTTGAGGACCCCCGACAATGAGCAGTTCTTC.

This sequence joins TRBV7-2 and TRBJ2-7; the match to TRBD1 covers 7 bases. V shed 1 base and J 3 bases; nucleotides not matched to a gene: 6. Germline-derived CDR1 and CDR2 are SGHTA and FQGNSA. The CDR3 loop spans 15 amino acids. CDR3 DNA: TGTGCCAGCAGCTTAGTGGAGGACAGGAGCTACGAGCAGTACTTC. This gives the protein CASSLVEDRSYEQYF.

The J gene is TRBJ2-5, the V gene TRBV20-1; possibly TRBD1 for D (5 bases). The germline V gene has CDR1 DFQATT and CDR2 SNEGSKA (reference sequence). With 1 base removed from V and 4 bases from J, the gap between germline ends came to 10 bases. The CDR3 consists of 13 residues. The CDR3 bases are TGCAGTGCTAGAGTAGGGGTTATAGAGACCCAGTACTTC. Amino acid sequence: CSARVGVIETQYF.

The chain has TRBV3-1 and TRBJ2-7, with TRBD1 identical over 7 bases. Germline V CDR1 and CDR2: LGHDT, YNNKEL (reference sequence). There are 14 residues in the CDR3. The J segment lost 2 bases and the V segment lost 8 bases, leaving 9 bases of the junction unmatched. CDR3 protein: CASATGTEAYEQYF. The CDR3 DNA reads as TGTGCCAGCGCAACCGGGACAGAAGCCTACGAGCAGTACTTC.

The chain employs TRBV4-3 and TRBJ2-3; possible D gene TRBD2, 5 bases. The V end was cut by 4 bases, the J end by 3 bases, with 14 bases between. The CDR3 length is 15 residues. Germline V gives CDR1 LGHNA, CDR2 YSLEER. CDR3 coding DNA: TGCGCCAGCAGCCCGGTGGAGGCTCAGACAGATACGCAGTATTTT. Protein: CASSPVEAQTDTQYF.

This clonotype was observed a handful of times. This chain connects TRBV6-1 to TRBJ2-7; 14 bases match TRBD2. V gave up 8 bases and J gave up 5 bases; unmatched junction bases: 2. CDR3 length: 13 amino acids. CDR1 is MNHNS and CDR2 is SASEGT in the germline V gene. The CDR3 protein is CASGTSGGNEQYF. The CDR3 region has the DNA TGTGCCAGCGGGACTAGCGGGGGTAACGAGCAGTACTTC.

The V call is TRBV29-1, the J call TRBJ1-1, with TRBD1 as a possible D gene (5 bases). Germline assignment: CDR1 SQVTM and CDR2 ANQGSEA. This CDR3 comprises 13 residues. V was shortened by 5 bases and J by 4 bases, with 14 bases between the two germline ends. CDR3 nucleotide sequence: TGCAGCGTTCGAACTTCGGGGGGCACTGAAGCTTTCTTT. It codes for CSVRTSGGTEAFF.

The CDR3 sequence is CSVDNGGTTEAFF. DNA of the CDR3: TGCAGCGTTGATAACGGAGGAACCACTGAAGCTTTCTTT. The chain recombines TRBV29-1 with TRBJ1-1; no clear D. V was clipped by 3 bases and J by 4 bases, with 12 bases between them. Germline CDR1 reads SQVTM; CDR2 reads ANQGSEA. This CDR3 contains 13 residues.

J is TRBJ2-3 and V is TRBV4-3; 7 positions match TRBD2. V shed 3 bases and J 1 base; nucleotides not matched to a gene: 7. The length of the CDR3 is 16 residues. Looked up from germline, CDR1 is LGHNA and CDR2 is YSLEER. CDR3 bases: TGCGCCAGCAGCCAGTGGCGGGGGTCTGGCACAGATACGCAGTATTTT. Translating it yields CASSQWRGSGTDTQYF.

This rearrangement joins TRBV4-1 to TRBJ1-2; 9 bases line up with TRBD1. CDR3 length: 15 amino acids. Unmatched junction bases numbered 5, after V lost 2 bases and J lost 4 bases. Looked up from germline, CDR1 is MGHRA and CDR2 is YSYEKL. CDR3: CASSQLTGGPYGYTF. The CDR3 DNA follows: TGCGCCAGCAGCCAATTGACAGGGGGTCCCTATGGCTACACCTTC.

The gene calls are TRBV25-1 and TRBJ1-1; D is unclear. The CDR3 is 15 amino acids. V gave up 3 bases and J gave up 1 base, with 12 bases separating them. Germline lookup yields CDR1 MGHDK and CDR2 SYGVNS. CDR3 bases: TGTGCCAGCAGTGATCCCCAAGAGGGGAACACTGAAGCTTTCTTT. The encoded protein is CASSDPQEGNTEAFF.

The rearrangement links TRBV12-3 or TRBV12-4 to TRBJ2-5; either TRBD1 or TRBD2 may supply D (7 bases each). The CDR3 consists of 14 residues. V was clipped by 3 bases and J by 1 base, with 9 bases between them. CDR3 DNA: TGTGCCAGCAGTTTCAGGGGGGGCCAAGAGACCCAGTACTTC. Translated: CASSFRGGQETQYF.

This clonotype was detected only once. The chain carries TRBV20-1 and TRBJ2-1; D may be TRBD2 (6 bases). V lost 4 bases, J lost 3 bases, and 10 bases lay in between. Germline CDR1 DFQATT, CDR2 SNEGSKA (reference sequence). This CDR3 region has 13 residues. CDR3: CSATGTFYNEQFF. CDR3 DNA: TGCAGTGCTACCGGGACTTTCTACAATGAGCAGTTCTTC.

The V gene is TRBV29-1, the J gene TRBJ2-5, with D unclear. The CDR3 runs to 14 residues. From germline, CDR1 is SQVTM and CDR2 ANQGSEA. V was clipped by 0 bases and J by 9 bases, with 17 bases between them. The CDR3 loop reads CSVEEVPAAWSQYF. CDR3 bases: TGCAGCGTTGAAGAGGTGCCAGCCGCATGGTCCCAGTACTTC.

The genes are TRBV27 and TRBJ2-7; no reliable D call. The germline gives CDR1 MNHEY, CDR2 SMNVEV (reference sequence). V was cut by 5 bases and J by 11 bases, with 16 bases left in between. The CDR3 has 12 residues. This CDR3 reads CASSTRPGQEYF. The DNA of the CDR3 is TGTGCCAGCAGTACCAGACCGGGTCAGGAGTACTTC.

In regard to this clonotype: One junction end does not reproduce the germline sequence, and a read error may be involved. The CDR3 DNA sequence: TGTGCAGCAACTGCCTTTGGGGCATGGGGGAATCAGCCCCAGCATTTT. It specifies CAATAFGAWGNQPQHF. This sequence joins TRBV29-1 and TRBJ1-5; a weak D match, TRBD1 (5 bases). The germline V gene encodes CDR1 SQVTM and CDR2 ANQGSEA. The CDR3 is 16 amino acids. The full variable domain, rest sourced from reference TRBV29-1 and TRBJ1-5, is SAVISQKPSRDICQRGTSLTIQCQVDSQVTMMFWYRQQPGQSLTLIATANQGSEATYESGFVIDKFPISRPNLTFSTLTVSNMSPEDSSIYLCAATAFGAWGNQPQHFGDGTRLSIL.

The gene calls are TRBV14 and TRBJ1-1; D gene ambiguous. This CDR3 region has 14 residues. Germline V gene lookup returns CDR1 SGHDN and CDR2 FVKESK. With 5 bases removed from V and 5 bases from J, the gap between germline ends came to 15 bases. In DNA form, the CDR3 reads TGTGCCAGCAGCGAAGCTATCCCCGGGACTGAAGCTTTCTTT. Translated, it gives CASSEAIPGTEAFF.

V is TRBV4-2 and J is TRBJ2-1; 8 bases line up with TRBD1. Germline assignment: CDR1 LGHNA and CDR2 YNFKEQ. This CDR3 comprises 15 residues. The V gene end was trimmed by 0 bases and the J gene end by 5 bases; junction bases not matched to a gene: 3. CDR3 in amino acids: CASSQDMTGDNEQFF. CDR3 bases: TGTGCCAGCAGCCAAGATATGACAGGGGACAATGAGCAGTTCTTC.